This TCR beta chain was found in a study of cytomegalovirus exposure and HLA in healthy donors. The J segment lost 2 bases and the V segment lost 4 bases, leaving 2 bases of the junction unmatched. The CDR3 runs to 13 residues. The germline V gene encodes CDR1 MDHEN and CDR2 SYDVKM. General study points: While the bulk of TCR sequences proved rare, some public TCRs turned up in many donors.

Use of 60 Vbeta and 13 Jbeta primers characterized the PCR. Clones were read by immunoSEQ multiplex PCR, and TCRdb kept only the in-frame ones, dropping some. The data contain 120,000 or so clones, around 80% of them singletons. This clone was seen more than once but under ten times. What it binds is unknown. The chain combines TRBV28 with TRBJ2-7; 7 nucleotides align to TRBD1. Sequencing was carried out using PBMCs. The sequence was collected from a man aged 45-65 years in good health and CMV-seronegative. The CDR3 region is CASSSQGTYEQYF. The CDR3 nucleotides are TGTGCCAGCAGTTCACAGGGGACCTACGAGCAGTACTTC.